The rows below give T cell receptor beta chains drawn from one sample of a study of OX40 agonist ivuxolimab in advanced cancers. The assay was immunoSEQ multiplex PCR, and TCRdb's table has in-frame clones only and misses some. The sample holds about 27,000 clones; about nine tenths are singletons and the top ten take around a fifth. Here the sequenced sample was CD4+ or CD8+ T cells sorted from blood, taken in a trial of the OX40 agonist ivuxolimab. These receptors were taken from an adult with an advanced solid tumor such as melanoma, head and neck, liver or kidney cancer. The CDR3 runs from the conserved cysteine through the conserved F or W. D genes are given only for firm matches. A row's size may be missing; if present it is once, few, many or a size class.

V gene	D gene	clone size	J gene	CDR3 protein	CDR3 DNA
TRBV6-6	TRBD1	.	TRBJ2-3	CASRRVQGTDTQYF	TGTGCCAGCAGGCGGGTACAGGGGACAGATACGCAGTATTTT
TRBV7-2	.	.	TRBJ1-2	CASSPGGEGGYTF	TGTGCCAGCAGCCCCGGGGGAGAGGGTGGCTACACCTTC
TRBV6-1	TRBD1	.	TRBJ1-2	CASSSTGGNGYTF	TGTGCCAGCAGTTCGACAGGGGGCAATGGCTACACCTTC
TRBV15	.	once	TRBJ2-3	CATSRDPGGAGTDTQYF	TGTGCCACCAGCAGAGACCCCGGGGGCGCGGGCACAGATACGCAGTATTTT
TRBV14	.	.	TRBJ2-7	CASSLGSYYEQYF	TGTGCCAGCAGCCTTGGATCATACTACGAGCAGTACTTC
TRBV4-2	.	.	TRBJ2-7	CASSPRGWGPSSYEQYF	TGTGCCAGCAGCCCGCGGGGATGGGGGCCCAGCTCCTACGAGCAGTACTTC
TRBV9	.	.	TRBJ2-1	CASSGGGGATNEQFF	TGTGCCAGCAGCGGAGGAGGGGGCGCGACCAATGAGCAGTTCTTC
TRBV19	TRBD1	.	TRBJ1-2	CASSSGQAYGYTF	TGTGCCAGTAGCTCGGGACAGGCCTATGGCTACACCTTC
TRBV5-4	TRBD2	.	TRBJ2-1	CASARLAGGQDEQFF	TGTGCCAGCGCCAGACTAGCGGGGGGGCAAGATGAGCAGTTCTTC
TRBV30	TRBD2	.	TRBJ2-1	CAWSVLGLADNEQFF	TGTGCCTGGAGTGTATTGGGACTAGCGGATAATGAGCAGTTCTTC
TRBV7-8	TRBD2	.	TRBJ2-3	CASSLVYGTRGEDTQYF	TGTGCCAGCAGCTTAGTTTACGGGACTAGAGGAGAAGATACGCAGTATTTT
TRBV5-1	TRBD1	.	TRBJ2-7	CASSGTVYEQYF	TGCGCCAGCAGTGGGACAGTCTACGAGCAGTACTTC
TRBV4-3	.	.	TRBJ2-7	CASSQVDGNEQYF	TGCGCCAGCAGCCAAGTGGACGGAAACGAGCAGTACTTC
TRBV7-9	.	once	TRBJ2-5	CASSAQGGETQYF	TGTGCCAGCAGCGCACAGGGAGGGGAGACCCAGTACTTC
TRBV27	TRBD1	.	TRBJ2-1	CASRRTGDEQFF	TGTGCCAGCAGACGGACAGGGGATGAGCAGTTCTTC
TRBV4-1	.	.	TRBJ2-5	CASSQSGGGETQYF	TGCGCCAGCAGCCAGTCAGGGGGGGGAGAGACCCAGTACTTC
TRBV6-5	TRBD1	.	TRBJ1-5	CASRQGQLSNQPQHF	TGTGCCAGCAGACAGGGACAGCTTAGCAATCAGCCCCAGCATTTT
TRBV7-7	.	.	TRBJ2-1	CASSLGVARKYNEQFF	TGTGCCAGCAGCTTAGGGGTAGCCCGGAAATACAATGAGCAGTTCTTC
TRBV5-3	TRBD2	.	TRBJ2-5	CARSIGTSGRAFHFETQYF	TGTGCCAGAAGCATCGGGACTAGCGGGAGGGCCTTTCACTTTGAGACCCAGTACTTC
TRBV27	.	.	TRBJ1-1	CASSPDGNTEAFF	TGTGCCAGCAGTCCGGACGGGAACACTGAAGCTTTCTTT
TRBV4-1	.	.	TRBJ2-7	CASSQERTYEQYF	TGCGCCAGCAGCCAAGAGAGGACCTACGAGCAGTACTTC
TRBV27	.	.	TRBJ2-7	CASMAGANYEQYF	TGTGCCAGCATGGCAGGAGCCAACTACGAGCAGTACTTC
TRBV7-3	.	.	TRBJ2-5	CASSYAWETQYF	TGTGCCAGCAGCTACGCCTGGGAGACCCAGTACTTC
TRBV2	TRBD2	.	TRBJ2-7	CASSEERGRSYEQYF	TGTGCCAGCAGTGAAGAGCGGGGGCGCTCCTACGAGCAGTACTTC
TRBV27	TRBD1	once	TRBJ1-2	CASSPSGTGIYGYTF	TGTGCCAGCAGTCCCTCCGGGACAGGGATCTATGGCTACACCTTC
TRBV6-5	TRBD1	.	TRBJ1-1	CASSYRTGVTEAFF	TGTGCCAGCAGTTACAGGACAGGGGTCACTGAAGCTTTCTTT
TRBV2	TRBD2	.	TRBJ2-7	CASSETSGISYEQYF	TGTGCCAGCAGTGAAACTAGCGGGATCTCCTACGAGCAGTACTTC